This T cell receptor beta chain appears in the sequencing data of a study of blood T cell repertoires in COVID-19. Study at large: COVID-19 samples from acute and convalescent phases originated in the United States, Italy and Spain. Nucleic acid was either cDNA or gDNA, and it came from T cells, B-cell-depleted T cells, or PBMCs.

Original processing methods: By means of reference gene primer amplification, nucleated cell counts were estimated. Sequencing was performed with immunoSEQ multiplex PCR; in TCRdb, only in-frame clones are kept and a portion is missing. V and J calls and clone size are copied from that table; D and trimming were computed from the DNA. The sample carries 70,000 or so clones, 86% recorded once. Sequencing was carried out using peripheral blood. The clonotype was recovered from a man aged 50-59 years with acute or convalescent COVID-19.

CDR3 bases: TGTGCCAGCAGCTTAGGGCTAGCGGGGAACACCGGGGAGCTGTTTTTT. Its protein is CASSLGLAGNTGELFF. The gene calls are TRBV13 and TRBJ2-2; 8 bases fit TRBD2. With V trimmed by 0 bases and J by 1 base, 1 base remained unmatched. This CDR3 contains 16 residues. Per the germline V gene, CDR1 is PRHDT and CDR2 is FYEKMQ (reference sequence).